This T cell receptor (beta chain) was recovered during a study of blood T cell repertoires in COVID-19 (TCRdb year 2020). With regard to the full study: The collaborator samples originated in the United States, Italy and Spain and spanned the acute and convalescent phases of COVID-19. The material from the prospective study consisted of cDNA or gDNA derived from T cells, B-cell-depleted T cells, or PBMCs. Deeply sampled blood TCRbeta repertoires from subjects exposed to, actively infected with, or recovered from COVID-19 were included in the dataset. The repertoires were made available in a free public database intended to serve as a resource for research on the immune response to SARS-CoV-2. The samples were drawn from the first 160 participants of the ongoing ImmuneRACE study and from 1,254 subjects provided by 6 global collaborators. Nearly every sample came with metadata listing a de-identified subject ID, COVID-19 status, age in years and sex. Where HLA class I and class II types were available, the types were taken from metadata supplied by the sample provider, not from assay-based typing. The research as a whole found: Clinical and demographic metadata were provided uncurated, with the amount varying by source and participant.

Enrolling through a virtual design, the prospective study's participants ranged in age from roughly 18 to 100 years and lived across around 25 United States geographic areas. To assign participants to cohorts, the prospective study relied on clinical history that participants themselves reported in a screening survey and a study questionnaire. In the prospective study, mobile phlebotomists collected whole blood, serum and a nasopharyngeal or oropharyngeal swab from each participant. Participants in the prospective study had the option to provide additional blood draws and questionnaires over a roughly 2-month period. Before DNA extraction, blood samples from the prospective study were shipped at room temperature or frozen. Looking up the germline V gene (reference sequence) yields CDR1 MNHEY and CDR2 SMNVEV. The junction carries 11 bases between V and J, which are trimmed by 8 bases and 3 bases respectively. The CDR3 numbers 13 residues from cysteine through phenylalanine. Left in the record is the CDR3 DNA by itself, 39 bases read in frame from the first base.

The immunoSEQ Assay, a bias-controlled multiplex PCR, was used to amplify TCRbeta CDR3 regions from genomic DNA. The original pipeline was this. Nucleated cell counts per sample were estimated from amplification of reference gene primers within the assay. To quantify the absolute abundance of each unique TCRbeta CDR3 rearrangement, sequence reads were collapsed and filtered. For each sample, productive Simpson clonality was calculated as the square root of Simpson's diversity index across productive rearrangements. Held by TCRdb, this immuneACCESS table contains in-frame sequences only and omits some clones. Under half of the omission traces to an unresolved V gene where checked; the cause of the rest is unknown. The V and J calls and clone size are taken from that table; D and trimming were inferred from the DNA. In all, the sample holds roughly 190,000 clones, and around 76% of those were seen once. Together, the top ten hold about 15% of the sample.

Note on this clone: Its specific antigen is unknown. No base quality values were provided; no much bigger clone lies one nucleotide off.

The rearranged segments are TRBV27 and TRBJ2-1, with no reliable assignment of the D segment. Sequenced input: PBMCs or T cells enriched from blood (not recorded which). The sequence derives from a woman aged 45-60 years with acute COVID-19. CDR3 protein: CASSEVFYNEQFF. The DNA sequence is TGTGCCAGCTCCGAGGTATTCTACAATGAGCAGTTCTTC.